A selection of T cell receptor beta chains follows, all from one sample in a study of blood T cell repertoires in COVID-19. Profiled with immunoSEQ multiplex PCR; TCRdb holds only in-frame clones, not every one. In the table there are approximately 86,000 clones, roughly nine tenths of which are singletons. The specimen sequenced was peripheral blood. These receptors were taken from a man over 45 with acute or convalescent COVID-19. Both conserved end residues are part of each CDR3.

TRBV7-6,CASSLRDISEAFF
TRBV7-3,CASSLGQDGVRAFF
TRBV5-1,CASSRGLAGGDTQYF
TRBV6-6,CASGDREYEKLFF
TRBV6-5,CASEIDRGEGYTF
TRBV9,CASSVKGGGAQHF
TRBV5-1,CASSSGPRTSGGSTDTQYF
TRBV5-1,CASQATNTGELFF
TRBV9,CASSATGGNEKLFF
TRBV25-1,CASSEFGGGRGAGYTF
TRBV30,CAWRPTGGWYYGYTF
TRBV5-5,CASTIAVNSPLHF
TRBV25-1,CASSDAQANNQPQHF
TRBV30,CAWSVDEGGEAFF
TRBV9,CASSVLAGANEQFF
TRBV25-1,CASSVLETQYF
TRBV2,CASSMTGEGWPQHF
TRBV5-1,CASSEDTEAFF
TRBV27,CASNPPGQGRSGELFF
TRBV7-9,CAGALNTEAFF
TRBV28,CASSLGTATGRGQPQHF
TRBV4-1,CASSQGAGDTQYF
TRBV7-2,CASSLSLQETQYF
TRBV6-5,CASRASGNTIYF
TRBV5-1,CASYQGGGAGELFF
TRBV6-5,CASSFRDRDSPLHF